This TCR beta chain was documented in a study of blood T cell repertoires in COVID-19 (dated by TCRdb to the early 2020s). Context from the whole study: Samples from collaborators originated in the United States, Italy and Spain and spanned both the acute and convalescent phases of COVID-19. The prospective study material was composed of cDNA or gDNA derived from T cells, B-cell-depleted T cells, or PBMCs. Deeply sampled blood TCRbeta repertoires from subjects exposed to, actively infected with, or recovered from COVID-19 were included in the dataset. The repertoires were released in a freely available public database intended as a resource for research on the immune response to SARS-CoV-2. Samples were obtained from the ongoing ImmuneRACE study (first 160 participants) and from 1,200 or so subjects provided by 6 global collaborators. Nearly every sample came with metadata listing a de-identified subject ID, COVID-19 status, age in years and sex. HLA class I and class II types, where available, came from metadata supplied by the sample provider rather than from assay-based typing. What the study reported, not specific to this receptor: How much clinical and demographic metadata was included differed by source and by participant, and the metadata was provided uncurated.

The collaborating institutions used their own protocols to collect whole blood in K2EDTA tubes. For TCRbeta analysis, collaborators shipped samples as frozen whole blood, isolated PBMCs, or DNA extracted from either of those sample types. As concerns this clone: The clone's antigen remains unknown. One base away there is no much larger clone; base qualities are not given.

V and J lose 6 bases and 4 bases, and a span of 10 bases separates them. From its cysteine to its phenylalanine, the CDR3 spans 12 amino acids. Only the CDR3 part of the read is kept: 36 bases, read in frame from the first base. Per the germline V gene, SQVTM is the CDR1 and ANQGSEA is the CDR2. TCRbeta CDR3 regions were amplified from genomic DNA using the immunoSEQ Assay, a bias-controlled multiplex PCR. The paper's processing steps were these. The number of nucleated cells in each sample was estimated from the amplification of reference gene primers within the assay. To quantify the absolute abundance of each unique TCRbeta CDR3 rearrangement, sequence reads were collapsed and filtered. For each sample, productive Simpson clonality was calculated by taking the square root of Simpson's diversity index across productive rearrangements. TCRdb limited this immuneACCESS table to in-frame rearrangements with V and J called. A share of clones is missing; checked studies link under half to unresolved V genes, and the rest is unexplained. For V, J and clone size, that table is used; D and trimming come from the DNA. This sample comprises more than 100,000 clones, almost 90% of them detected only once. The top ten hold less than 4.5% of the sample.

Sequencing input: peripheral blood. The source of this sequence is a human donor in a cohort sampled during active COVID-19. The chain joins TRBV29-1 to TRBJ2-1; TRBD2 is a weak D gene call, 5 bases matching. The CDR3 is CSVGPGYNEQFF. The sequence in DNA is TGCAGCGTGGGCCCGGGGTACAATGAGCAGTTCTTC.